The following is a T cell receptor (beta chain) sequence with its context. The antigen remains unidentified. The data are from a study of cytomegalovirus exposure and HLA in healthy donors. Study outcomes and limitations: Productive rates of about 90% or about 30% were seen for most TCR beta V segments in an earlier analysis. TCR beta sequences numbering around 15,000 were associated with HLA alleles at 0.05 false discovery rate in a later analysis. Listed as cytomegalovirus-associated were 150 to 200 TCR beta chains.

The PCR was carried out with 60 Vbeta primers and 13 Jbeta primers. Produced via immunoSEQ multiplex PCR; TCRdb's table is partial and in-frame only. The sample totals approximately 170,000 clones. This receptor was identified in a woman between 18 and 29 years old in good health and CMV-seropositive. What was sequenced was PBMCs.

The CDR3 DNA is TGTGCCAGCAGCTACCAGGGACTAGCGGGGGCCCCGGATACGCAGTATTTT. The encoded protein is CASSYQGLAGAPDTQYF. V and J are TRBV11-1 and TRBJ2-3, with 14 bases that match TRBD2. V trimming: 4 bases; J trimming: 6 bases; junction bases outside the gene matches: 9. The CDR3 length is 17 residues. Germline V CDR1 and CDR2: SGHAT, FQDESV (reference sequence).